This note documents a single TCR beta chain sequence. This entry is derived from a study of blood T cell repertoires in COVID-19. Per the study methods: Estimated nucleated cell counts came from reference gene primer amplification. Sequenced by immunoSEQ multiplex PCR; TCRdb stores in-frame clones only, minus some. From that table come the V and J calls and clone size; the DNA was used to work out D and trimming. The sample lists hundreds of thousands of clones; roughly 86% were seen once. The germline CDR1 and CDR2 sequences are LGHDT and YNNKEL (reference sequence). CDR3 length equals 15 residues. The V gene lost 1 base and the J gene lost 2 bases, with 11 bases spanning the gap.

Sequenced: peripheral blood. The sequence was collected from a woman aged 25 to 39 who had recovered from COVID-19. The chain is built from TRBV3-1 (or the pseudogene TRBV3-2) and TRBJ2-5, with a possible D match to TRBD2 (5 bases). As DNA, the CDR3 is TGTGCCAGCAGCCAAGGCCTAGCCTTTCAAGAGACCCAGTACTTC. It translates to CASSQGLAFQETQYF.